One and the same sample provided the 20 T cell receptor beta chains below, sequenced in a study of T-cell reconstitution after alpha-beta-depleted transplantation in children. The authors prepared the TCRbeta library with unique molecular identifiers. In TCRdb, the PCR reads were re-called with MiXCR into one record per CDR3 protein. This sample carries just under 250,000 distinct CDR3 sequences, about 25% of them seen once, and the ten largest clones take 2% to 3%. The starting material was PBMCs, obtained before TCRalphabeta/CD19-depleted stem cell transplant. The receptors shown here come from a girl aged 2-10 years with Fanconi anemia, due to receive a stem cell transplant.

This clonotype was recorded many times. V usage is TRBV20-1 and J usage is TRBJ2-1, with a weak D call TRBD2 (6 bases). V gave up 6 bases and J gave up 3 bases, with 12 bases separating them. This CDR3 spans 13 amino acids. Per the germline V gene, CDR1 is DFQATT and CDR2 is SNEGSKA (reference sequence). The CDR3 is CSAPGLDYNEQFF. The CDR3 DNA reads as TGCAGTGCGCCGGGACTCGACTACAATGAGCAGTTCTTC.

The chain carries TRBV20-1 and TRBJ2-5; tentatively, D is TRBD2 (5 bases). CDR1 is DFQATT and CDR2 is SNEGSKA in the germline V gene (reference sequence). V was pared by 6 bases and J by 1 base, with 15 bases between. This CDR3 has 14 amino acids. The CDR3 DNA is TGCAGTGCCTACCCTACTAGGTCCCAAGAGACCCAGTACTTC. Translated, it gives CSAYPTRSQETQYF.

The chain's CDR3 is CASSPVESSGRPETQYF. Here the CDR3 DNA reads TGCGCCAGCAGCCCGGTCGAGTCTAGCGGGAGGCCAGAGACCCAGTACTTC. The J gene is TRBJ2-5, the V gene TRBV5-1; the match to TRBD2 covers 11 bases. The CDR3 length is 17 residues. V lost 4 bases, J lost 4 bases, and 12 bases stayed unmatched. The V gene's germline CDR1 is SGHRS and CDR2 YFSETQ.

In its sample, this clonotype was seen many times. V and J are TRBV6-6 and TRBJ2-7; 9 nucleotides align to TRBD1. CDR3 length: 13 residues. The ends lost 6 bases at V and 3 bases at J; junction bases unmatched: 3. Looked up from germline, CDR1 is MNHNY and CDR2 is SVGAGI (reference sequence). The CDR3 bases are TGTGCCAGCAGCCGGGACAGGGACTACGAGCAGTACTTC. Amino acids: CASSRDRDYEQYF.

This clonotype was seen a single time. The J gene is TRBJ2-1, the V gene TRBV4-1; 11 bases match TRBD2. Trimming took 0 bases from V and 8 from J; bases not matched to a gene: 12. CDR3 length: 18 residues. The germline V gene has CDR1 MGHRA and CDR2 YSYEKL. Here the CDR3 DNA reads TGCGCCAGCAGCCAAGATGAGACGACTAGCGGGATTTTAGATGAGCAGTTCTTC. It encodes CASSQDETTSGILDEQFF.

Ten or more counts support this clonotype. The chain couples TRBV5-1 to TRBJ2-7, with D possibly matching TRBD2 (6 bases). CDR3 length equals 14 residues. V dropped 1 base and J dropped 4 bases, with 12 bases sitting between them. Germline CDR1 and CDR2: SGHRS and YFSETQ. CDR3 sequence reads: CASSLWGTSYEQYF. CDR3 DNA: TGCGCCAGCAGCTTGTGGGGGACTTCTTACGAGCAGTACTTC.

This clonotype occurred many times. The chain is built from TRBV10-3 and TRBJ1-5; 7 positions match TRBD1. This CDR3 region has 13 residues. V gave up 9 bases and J gave up 5 bases; unmatched junction bases: 7. Germline V lookup: CDR1 ENHRY, CDR2 SYGVKD. CDR3 sequence reads: CAIGQAEDQPQHF. The CDR3, as DNA: TGTGCCATTGGACAGGCCGAAGATCAGCCCCAGCATTTT.

In its sample, this clonotype was seen a few times. As DNA, the CDR3 is TGTGCCAGCAGTGACCCGGGAAATACCGGGGAGCTGTTTTTT. Its translation is CASSDPGNTGELFF. The V call is TRBV6-4, the J call TRBJ2-2; a possible D gene is TRBD2 (5 bases). The CDR3 runs to 14 residues. Germline V gene lookup returns CDR1 MRHNA and CDR2 SNTAGT. Between the trimmed V and J ends, which lost 2 bases and 5 bases, there was a span of 9 bases.

There are many counts of this clonotype. The J gene is TRBJ2-1, the V gene TRBV25-1, with 12 bases matching TRBD2. V dropped 5 bases and J dropped 7; count of bases not matched to a gene: 9. Germline V gene data show CDR1 as MGHDK and CDR2 as SYGVNS. The length of the CDR3 is 16 residues. The CDR3 here is CASSFLAGGPGNEQFF. CDR3 nucleotides: TGTGCCAGCAGTTTTCTAGCGGGAGGGCCGGGGAATGAGCAGTTCTTC.

This chain links TRBV7-6 with TRBJ2-7; the D is unclear. Germline CDR1 and CDR2: SGHVS and FNYEAQ. The CDR3 has 13 amino acids. V shed 0 bases and J shed 5 bases, with 8 bases lying between them. This chain's CDR3 is CASSLAHYHEQYF. In DNA form, the CDR3 reads TGTGCCAGCAGCTTAGCGCATTACCACGAGCAGTACTTC.

This clonotype was recorded a few times. This chain's CDR3 is CASSRRETSGSGNEQFF. CDR3 nucleotide sequence: TGTGCCAGCAGCCGAAGGGAAACTAGCGGGAGTGGCAATGAGCAGTTCTTC. The rearrangement uses TRBV6-1 and TRBJ2-1; 11 bases match TRBD2. CDR1 and CDR2 from the germline V gene are MNHNS and SASEGT. The CDR3 is made up of 17 amino acids. J gave up 6 bases and V 6 bases, and 13 bases lay outside the gene matches.

The V call is TRBV20-1, the J call TRBJ2-2; tentative D call: TRBD1 (6 bases). CDR1 is DFQATT, CDR2 SNEGSKA, per germline (reference sequence). The CDR3 length is 16 residues. The germline V and J ends were trimmed by 2 bases and 3 bases, with 16 bases remaining between them. CDR3 sequence reads: CSARKQGRVDTGELFF. The CDR3 bases are TGCAGTGCTAGAAAACAGGGACGAGTGGACACCGGGGAGCTGTTTTTT.

This clonotype showed up many times. V usage is TRBV12-3 or TRBV12-4 and J usage is TRBJ1-4; TRBD1 matches 9 bases. CDR3 length: 14 residues. With 6 bases clipped from V and 5 bases from J, the junction kept 4 bases outside the gene matches. This chain's CDR3 is CASSPDRGNEKLFF. The CDR3 bases are TGTGCCAGCAGCCCGGACAGGGGCAATGAAAAACTGTTTTTT.

This clonotype appeared many times. This chain uses TRBV20-1 with TRBJ1-2; D is ambiguous. The germline V gene encodes CDR1 DFQATT and CDR2 SNEGSKA (reference sequence). Deletions cut 0 bases from V and 3 bases from J, with 23 bases between. The length of the CDR3 is 18 residues. CDR3 in amino acids: CSARDFHIRHRWDYGYTF. Written as DNA, the CDR3 is TGCAGTGCTAGAGATTTCCACATACGACACCGTTGGGACTATGGCTACACCTTC.

The sample holds a few counts of this clonotype. This sequence joins TRBV7-4 and TRBJ2-6; TRBD2 might be the D (7 bases). The length of the CDR3 is 17 residues. The V gene's germline CDR1 is SGHVT and CDR2 SQSDAQ. V dropped 8 bases and J dropped 0 bases, with 17 bases sitting between them. CDR3 residues: CASGGASGSSGANVLTF. DNA for the CDR3: TGTGCCAGCGGGGGGGCTAGCGGATCCTCTGGGGCCAACGTCCTGACTTTC. Looking up the rest from reference TRBV7-4 and TRBJ2-6 gives the full variable domain: GAGVSQSPRYKVAKRGRDVALRCDSISGHVTLYWYRQTLGQGSEVLTYSQSDAQRDKSGRPSGRFSAERPERSVSTLKIQRTEQGDSAVYLCASGGASGSSGANVLTFGAGSRLTVL.

Only a few counts were recorded for this clonotype. The chain carries TRBV6-1 and TRBJ1-2, with TRBD1 matching over 10 bases. The junction had 2 bases not matched to a gene; V was cut back by 5 bases and J by 2 bases. Germline V gene data show CDR1 as MNHNS and CDR2 as SASEGT. The CDR3 is 14 amino acids. Here the CDR3 DNA reads TGTGCCAGCAGTCGGACAGGGGGGAACTATGGCTACACCTTC. Translated: CASSRTGGNYGYTF.

V is TRBV5-1 and J is TRBJ2-3, with TRBD2 matching 8 bases. The CDR3 is 13 residues long. The germline CDR1 and CDR2 sequences are SGHRS and YFSETQ. The ends lost 0 bases at V and 10 bases at J; junction bases unmatched: 4. The CDR3 DNA reads TGCGCCAGCAGCTTGGATCCGGGACTAGCGCAGTATTTT. Translation: CASSLDPGLAQYF.

This clonotype has a handful of counts. The chain employs TRBV29-1 and TRBJ1-1; D remains ambiguous. V dropped 3 bases and J dropped 0 bases, with 8 bases sitting between them. The CDR3 loop spans 13 amino acids. Germline CDR1 reads SQVTM; CDR2 reads ANQGSEA. For the CDR3, the DNA is TGCAGCGTTGAGCAGCTCCTGAACACTGAAGCTTTCTTT. Translation gives CSVEQLLNTEAFF.

This clonotype was seen repeatedly, ten times or more. V is TRBV29-1 and J is TRBJ2-5; 7 bases agree with TRBD1. Germline loops: CDR1 SQVTM, CDR2 ANQGSEA. This CDR3 contains 13 residues. The trim removed 0 bases at V and 3 bases at J, leaving 1 base unmatched. The DNA of the CDR3 is TGCAGCGTTGAAGATCAGGGGGAAGAGACCCAGTACTTC. Its protein product is CSVEDQGEETQYF. Together with reference TRBV29-1 and TRBJ2-5, the CDR3 gives the full variable domain: SAVISQKPSRDICQRGTSLTIQCQVDSQVTMMFWYRQQPGQSLTLIATANQGSEATYESGFVIDKFPISRPNLTFSTLTVSNMSPEDSSIYLCSVEDQGEETQYFGPGTRLLVL.

This clonotype was seen a handful of times. The V and J genes are TRBV29-1 and TRBJ2-3; 10 bases align to TRBD1. Germline CDR1 is SQVTM and CDR2 is ANQGSEA. The CDR3 covers 15 residues. Germline trimming cut 4 bases from V and 3 bases from J; bases unmatched to any gene: 7. CDR3 region: CSVAGGDRGTDTQYF. For the CDR3, the DNA is TGCAGCGTTGCTGGTGGGGACAGGGGAACAGATACGCAGTATTTT.